These T cell receptor beta chains were read from a single sample in a study of regulatory T cells in long-lasting Graves disease. One entry per CDR3 protein results from TCRdb running MiXCR on the multiplex PCR reads. This table has about 470,000 distinct CDR3 sequences, around 21% appearing once. Source: peripheral blood mononuclear cells (PBMCs), taken when the disease was refractory, from a patient treated with antithyroid drugs. The receptor source for this set is a female donor with Graves disease. The CDR3 runs from the conserved cysteine through the conserved F or W. D genes are given only for firm matches. A row's size may be missing; if present it is once, few, many or a size class.

D gene,J gene,V gene,clone size,CDR3 protein,CDR3 DNA
TRBD1,TRBJ1-5,TRBV19,-,CASSIPGQGARQPQHF,TGTGCCAGTAGTATACCGGGACAGGGGGCTCGGCAGCCCCAGCATTTT
-,TRBJ2-5,TRBV9,once,CASSVGHAMETQYF,TGTGCCAGCAGCGTGGGGCACGCCATGGAGACCCAGTACTTC
TRBD1,TRBJ1-4,TRBV3-1,many,CASSQPGQATNEKLFF,TGTGCCAGCAGCCAGCCGGGACAGGCAACTAATGAAAAACTGTTTTTT
-,TRBJ1-4,TRBV7-9,few,CASGLAMLGTWDEKLFF,TGTGCCAGCGGCTTAGCGATGTTGGGAACCTGGGATGAAAAACTGTTTTTT
-,TRBJ2-7,TRBV20-1,many,CSAQMGYEQYF,TGCAGTGCCCAGATGGGGTACGAGCAGTACTTC
-,TRBJ2-1,TRBV11-2,few,CASMNRDKIYEQFF,TGTGCCAGTATGAACCGGGACAAGATATATGAGCAGTTCTTC
TRBD2,TRBJ2-7,TRBV6-5,-,CASSSIQAGAGQVGEQYF,TGTGCCAGCAGTTCGATACAAGCGGGGGCGGGCCAGGTGGGCGAGCAGTACTTC
TRBD2,TRBJ2-1,TRBV27,-,CASSLFLAGGPGEQFF,TGTGCCAGCAGTTTATTCCTAGCGGGAGGGCCGGGTGAGCAGTTCTTC
-,TRBJ2-5,TRBV6-2/TRBV6-3,many,CASSYSRLTQYF,TGTGCCAGCAGTTACTCGAGACTAACCCAGTACTTC
-,TRBJ1-1,TRBV3-1,many,CASSQRQRPNTEAFF,TGTGCCAGCAGCCAACGACAGAGACCGAACACTGAAGCTTTCTTT
TRBD1,TRBJ1-3,TRBV7-2,-,CASSLSRGLGNTIYF,TGTGCCAGCAGCTTAAGCAGGGGGCTTGGAAACACCATATATTTT
TRBD1,TRBJ1-6,TRBV20-1,-,CSARSGTGSSPLHF,TGCAGTGCTCGCTCCGGGACAGGGAGTTCACCCCTCCACTTT
TRBD2,TRBJ2-7,TRBV6-1,few,CATRRLANYEQYF,TGTGCCACCCGAAGACTAGCGAACTACGAGCAGTACTTC
-,TRBJ1-6,TRBV27,many,CASSLLNPNSPLHF,TGTGCCAGCAGTTTGCTCAACCCTAATTCACCCCTCCACTTT
TRBD1,TRBJ2-5,TRBV7-3,-,CAGSEGQGAETQYF,TGCGCCGGCAGCGAGGGACAGGGGGCAGAGACCCAGTACTTC
-,TRBJ1-4,TRBV20-1,few,CSARLFSNEKLFF,TGCAGTGCTAGACTTTTTTCTAATGAAAAACTGTTTTTT